The rows below give T cell receptor beta chains drawn from one sample of a study of cytomegalovirus exposure and HLA in healthy donors. Clones were sequenced by immunoSEQ multiplex PCR, and TCRdb holds only the in-frame ones, with some missing. The repertoire holds some 120,000 clones, around four fifths seen once, with roughly 2% in the top ten. Sequencing input: PBMCs. These receptors came from a woman in her 40s in good health and CMV-seropositive. The CDR3 runs from the conserved cysteine through the conserved F or W. D genes are given only for firm matches. Clone size is stated in some rows and not others, as once, few, many or a class when expanded.

j_call: TRBJ2-7; clone_size: few; v_call: TRBV19; cdr3_length: 16; d_call: .; cdr3_aa: CASSIGGLPKAYEQYF; cdr3_nt: TGTGCCAGTAGTATCGGGGGTCTACCAAAAGCCTACGAGCAGTACTTC
j_call: TRBJ1-5; clone_size: .; v_call: TRBV7-6; cdr3_length: 13; d_call: .; cdr3_aa: CASSLSGSQPQHF; cdr3_nt: TGTGCCAGCAGCCTATCAGGGTCTCAGCCCCAGCATTTT
j_call: TRBJ2-6; clone_size: .; v_call: TRBV5-1; cdr3_length: 17; d_call: TRBD1; cdr3_aa: CASSVGTGQTGANVLTF; cdr3_nt: TGCGCCAGCAGCGTCGGGACAGGTCAGACAGGGGCCAACGTCCTGACTTTC
j_call: TRBJ2-7; clone_size: once; v_call: TRBV5-1; cdr3_length: 17; d_call: .; cdr3_aa: CASSLPAVTGTSYEQYF; cdr3_nt: TGCGCCAGCAGCTTGCCGGCGGTAACCGGAACCTCCTACGAGCAGTACTTC
j_call: TRBJ2-5; clone_size: .; v_call: TRBV28; cdr3_length: 11; d_call: .; cdr3_aa: CASSSRETQYF; cdr3_nt: TGTGCCAGCAGTTCTCGGGAGACCCAGTACTTC
j_call: TRBJ1-2; clone_size: .; v_call: TRBV9; cdr3_length: 13; d_call: .; cdr3_aa: CASSVNTDYGYTF; cdr3_nt: TGTGCCAGCAGCGTGAATACAGACTATGGCTACACCTTC
j_call: TRBJ2-2; clone_size: .; v_call: TRBV4-2; cdr3_length: 17; d_call: TRBD2; cdr3_aa: CASSGQAGGPSTGELFF; cdr3_nt: TGTGCCAGCAGCGGGCAAGCGGGAGGGCCAAGCACCGGGGAGCTGTTTTTT
j_call: TRBJ2-5; clone_size: many; v_call: TRBV5-4; cdr3_length: 14; d_call: TRBD2; cdr3_aa: CASNAGGTQETQYF; cdr3_nt: TGTGCCAGCAACGCGGGGGGGACCCAAGAGACCCAGTACTTC
j_call: TRBJ2-7; clone_size: .; v_call: TRBV28; cdr3_length: 15; d_call: TRBD1; cdr3_aa: CASSRARTGGSEQYF; cdr3_nt: TGTGCCAGCAGTCGAGCCAGGACAGGGGGCTCCGAGCAGTACTTC
j_call: TRBJ1-5; clone_size: once; v_call: TRBV6-4; cdr3_length: 19; d_call: .; cdr3_aa: CASSDWRGAGSRGNQPQHF; cdr3_nt: TGTGCCAGCAGTGACTGGAGAGGGGCGGGATCCCGTGGCAATCAGCCCCAGCATTTT
j_call: TRBJ2-5; clone_size: once; v_call: TRBV7-2; cdr3_length: 15; d_call: .; cdr3_aa: CASSAAWGVEETQYF; cdr3_nt: TGTGCCAGCAGCGCCGCGTGGGGAGTTGAGGAGACCCAGTACTTC
j_call: TRBJ2-1; clone_size: .; v_call: TRBV19; cdr3_length: 14; d_call: .; cdr3_aa: CASTVGGLYNEQFF; cdr3_nt: TGTGCCAGTACGGTCGGGGGGCTCTACAATGAGCAGTTCTTC
j_call: TRBJ1-2; clone_size: .; v_call: TRBV5-6; cdr3_length: 13; d_call: .; cdr3_aa: CASSPDRNYGYTF; cdr3_nt: TGTGCCAGCAGCCCCGACAGGAACTATGGCTACACCTTC
j_call: TRBJ2-7; clone_size: .; v_call: TRBV7-2; cdr3_length: 11; d_call: TRBD1; cdr3_aa: CASSSGGEQYF; cdr3_nt: TGTGCCAGCAGCTCAGGGGGAGAGCAGTACTTC
j_call: TRBJ2-1; clone_size: .; v_call: TRBV7-3; cdr3_length: 14; d_call: .; cdr3_aa: CASTSVSSGAEQFF; cdr3_nt: TGTGCCAGCACCTCTGTATCGAGCGGCGCTGAGCAGTTCTTC
j_call: TRBJ2-1; clone_size: .; v_call: TRBV10-3; cdr3_length: 12; d_call: TRBD2; cdr3_aa: CAISELAGGFFF; cdr3_nt: TGTGCCATCAGCGAACTAGCGGGAGGTTTTTTCTTC
j_call: TRBJ1-6; clone_size: .; v_call: TRBV30; cdr3_length: 16; d_call: TRBD1; cdr3_aa: CAWSAMRTGINSPLHF; cdr3_nt: TGTGCCTGGAGCGCTATGCGGACAGGAATTAATTCACCCCTCCACTTT
j_call: TRBJ2-3; clone_size: .; v_call: TRBV6-1; cdr3_length: 15; d_call: TRBD1; cdr3_aa: CASSDGDRALSTQYF; cdr3_nt: TGTGCCAGCAGTGACGGGGACAGGGCCCTCTCGACGCAGTATTTT
j_call: TRBJ2-3; clone_size: .; v_call: TRBV28; cdr3_length: 16; d_call: TRBD1; cdr3_aa: CASSLTPGQGTDTQYF; cdr3_nt: TGTGCCAGCAGTTTAACGCCGGGACAGGGAACAGATACGCAGTATTTT
j_call: TRBJ2-3; clone_size: .; v_call: TRBV18; cdr3_length: 14; d_call: .; cdr3_aa: CASSPRLNTDTQYF; cdr3_nt: TGTGCCAGCTCACCGAGACTTAACACAGATACGCAGTATTTT
j_call: TRBJ2-1; clone_size: .; v_call: TRBV7-3; cdr3_length: 15; d_call: .; cdr3_aa: CASSSTGSSYNEQFF; cdr3_nt: TGTGCCAGCAGCTCTACAGGGAGCTCCTACAATGAGCAGTTCTTC
j_call: TRBJ1-1; clone_size: .; v_call: TRBV27; cdr3_length: 13; d_call: TRBD1; cdr3_aa: CASSYRGNTEAFF; cdr3_nt: TGTGCCAGCAGTTACAGGGGCAACACTGAAGCTTTCTTT
j_call: TRBJ1-1; clone_size: .; v_call: TRBV13; cdr3_length: 12; d_call: .; cdr3_aa: CASSLEKLIAFF; cdr3_nt: TGTGCCAGCAGCTTAGAGAAACTGATAGCTTTCTTT
j_call: TRBJ1-3; clone_size: few; v_call: TRBV4-1; cdr3_length: 14; d_call: .; cdr3_aa: CASSQDIPGNTIYF; cdr3_nt: TGCGCCAGCAGCCAAGATATCCCTGGAAACACCATATATTTT
j_call: TRBJ2-2; clone_size: few; v_call: TRBV4-3; cdr3_length: 14; d_call: .; cdr3_aa: CASRGAGGTGELFF; cdr3_nt: TGCGCCAGCAGGGGTGCTGGAGGGACCGGGGAGCTGTTTTTT
j_call: TRBJ1-2; clone_size: few; v_call: TRBV7-9; cdr3_length: 14; d_call: .; cdr3_aa: CASSSAEWFGATPF; cdr3_nt: TGTGCCAGCAGCTCAGCAGAGTGGTTCGGAGCTACTCCCTTC
j_call: TRBJ1-1; clone_size: .; v_call: TRBV6-5; cdr3_length: 15; d_call: .; cdr3_aa: CASSYFQGMNTEAFF; cdr3_nt: TGTGCCAGCAGTTACTTCCAGGGAATGAACACTGAAGCTTTCTTT
j_call: TRBJ2-1; clone_size: .; v_call: TRBV5-4; cdr3_length: 13; d_call: .; cdr3_aa: CASRNGQRNGQFF; cdr3_nt: TGTGCCAGCAGGAATGGACAGAGGAATGGGCAGTTCTTC
j_call: TRBJ2-3; clone_size: few; v_call: TRBV28; cdr3_length: 13; d_call: TRBD2; cdr3_aa: CASKSGGPYTQYF; cdr3_nt: TGTGCCAGCAAATCGGGAGGGCCGTATACGCAGTATTTT
j_call: TRBJ1-1; clone_size: .; v_call: TRBV7-3; cdr3_length: 13; d_call: .; cdr3_aa: CASSLFSGAEAFF; cdr3_nt: TGTGCCAGCAGCTTATTCTCGGGAGCTGAAGCTTTCTTT
j_call: TRBJ1-5; clone_size: .; v_call: TRBV19; cdr3_length: 14; d_call: .; cdr3_aa: CASSTTGTYQPQHF; cdr3_nt: TGTGCCAGTAGTACAACAGGCACCTATCAGCCCCAGCATTTT
j_call: TRBJ2-3; clone_size: .; v_call: TRBV9; cdr3_length: 15; d_call: TRBD2; cdr3_aa: CASSVGGSGADTQYF; cdr3_nt: TGTGCCAGCAGCGTAGGGGGTAGCGGGGCAGATACGCAGTATTTT
j_call: TRBJ1-1; clone_size: few; v_call: TRBV29-1; cdr3_length: 13; d_call: .; cdr3_aa: CSVAQAKNTEAFF; cdr3_nt: TGCAGCGTTGCACAGGCTAAGAACACTGAAGCTTTCTTT
j_call: TRBJ1-2; clone_size: few; v_call: TRBV7-9; cdr3_length: 9; d_call: .; cdr3_aa: CASEHGYTF; cdr3_nt: TGTGCCAGCGAGCATGGCTACACCTTC
j_call: TRBJ1-2; clone_size: .; v_call: TRBV19; cdr3_length: 13; d_call: .; cdr3_aa: CASSPLDQNGYTF; cdr3_nt: TGTGCCAGTAGTCCCCTTGATCAGAATGGCTACACCTTC
j_call: TRBJ1-1; clone_size: .; v_call: TRBV5-6; cdr3_length: 15; d_call: TRBD1; cdr3_aa: CASSLVRGRDTEAFF; cdr3_nt: TGTGCCAGCAGCTTGGTGAGGGGGCGCGACACTGAAGCTTTCTTT
j_call: TRBJ1-1; clone_size: .; v_call: TRBV7-3; cdr3_length: 13; d_call: TRBD1; cdr3_aa: CASRGQGGTEAFF; cdr3_nt: TGTGCCAGCAGGGGACAGGGGGGGACTGAAGCTTTCTTT
j_call: TRBJ1-2; clone_size: few; v_call: TRBV30; cdr3_length: 14; d_call: TRBD1; cdr3_aa: CAWSPWGQFYGYTF; cdr3_nt: TGTGCCTGGAGCCCCTGGGGACAGTTCTATGGCTACACCTTC
j_call: TRBJ2-2; clone_size: .; v_call: TRBV7-9; cdr3_length: 15; d_call: TRBD2; cdr3_aa: CASSTRLAGTGELFF; cdr3_nt: TGTGCCAGCAGCACTCGACTAGCGGGAACCGGGGAGCTGTTTTTT
j_call: TRBJ2-5; clone_size: .; v_call: TRBV4-2; cdr3_length: 15; d_call: .; cdr3_aa: CASSQVSGQQETQYF; cdr3_nt: TGTGCCAGCAGCCAAGTCTCGGGACAACAAGAGACCCAGTACTTC
j_call: TRBJ1-4; clone_size: .; v_call: TRBV30; cdr3_length: 13; d_call: .; cdr3_aa: CAWRPGLNEKLFF; cdr3_nt: TGTGCCTGGAGGCCCGGGTTAAACGAAAAACTGTTTTTT
j_call: TRBJ1-5; clone_size: .; v_call: TRBV19; cdr3_length: 13; d_call: .; cdr3_aa: CASSGDNRQPQHF; cdr3_nt: TGTGCCAGTAGTGGGGACAATAGACAGCCCCAGCATTTT
j_call: TRBJ1-2; clone_size: .; v_call: TRBV29-1; cdr3_length: 13; d_call: .; cdr3_aa: CSVTTGSSYGYTF; cdr3_nt: TGCAGCGTTACCACAGGGTCTAGCTATGGCTACACCTTC
j_call: TRBJ1-2; clone_size: few; v_call: TRBV4-1; cdr3_length: 15; d_call: TRBD1; cdr3_aa: CASSQHEQGGYGYTF; cdr3_nt: TGCGCCAGCAGCCAACACGAACAGGGGGGCTATGGCTACACCTTC
j_call: TRBJ2-7; clone_size: .; v_call: TRBV11-2; cdr3_length: 13; d_call: TRBD2; cdr3_aa: CASSQRGRDEQYF; cdr3_nt: TGTGCCAGCAGTCAGCGGGGGCGGGACGAGCAGTACTTC
j_call: TRBJ2-1; clone_size: few; v_call: TRBV2; cdr3_length: 17; d_call: TRBD1; cdr3_aa: CASSPGTGGSWFDEQFF; cdr3_nt: TGTGCCAGCAGTCCCGGGACAGGAGGGTCTTGGTTCGATGAGCAGTTCTTC
j_call: TRBJ2-3; clone_size: once; v_call: TRBV15; cdr3_length: 15; d_call: .; cdr3_aa: CATSSAGGPRDTQYF; cdr3_nt: TGTGCCACCAGCAGCGCCGGGGGGCCGCGAGATACGCAGTATTTT
j_call: TRBJ1-4; clone_size: .; v_call: TRBV2; cdr3_length: 16; d_call: TRBD1; cdr3_aa: CASSENRGATNEKLFF; cdr3_nt: TGTGCCAGCAGTGAGAACAGGGGGGCAACTAATGAAAAACTGTTTTTT
j_call: TRBJ1-6; clone_size: once; v_call: TRBV11-3; cdr3_length: 13; d_call: .; cdr3_aa: CASSFDTNSPLHF; cdr3_nt: TGTGCCAGCAGCTTCGACACCAATTCACCCCTCCACTTT
j_call: TRBJ2-2; clone_size: once; v_call: TRBV4-2; cdr3_length: 17; d_call: TRBD1; cdr3_aa: CASSRTLRDRNTGELFF; cdr3_nt: TGTGCCAGCAGCCGGACACTCCGGGACAGGAACACCGGGGAGCTGTTTTTT
j_call: TRBJ2-7; clone_size: once; v_call: TRBV4-1; cdr3_length: 15; d_call: .; cdr3_aa: CASSQGSGAIYEQYF; cdr3_nt: TGCGCCAGCAGCCAAGGTTCGGGAGCGATCTACGAGCAGTACTTC
j_call: TRBJ2-5; clone_size: .; v_call: TRBV28; cdr3_length: 16; d_call: .; cdr3_aa: CASSGQQVVYQETQYF; cdr3_nt: TGTGCCAGCAGCGGTCAACAGGTCGTGTACCAAGAGACCCAGTACTTC